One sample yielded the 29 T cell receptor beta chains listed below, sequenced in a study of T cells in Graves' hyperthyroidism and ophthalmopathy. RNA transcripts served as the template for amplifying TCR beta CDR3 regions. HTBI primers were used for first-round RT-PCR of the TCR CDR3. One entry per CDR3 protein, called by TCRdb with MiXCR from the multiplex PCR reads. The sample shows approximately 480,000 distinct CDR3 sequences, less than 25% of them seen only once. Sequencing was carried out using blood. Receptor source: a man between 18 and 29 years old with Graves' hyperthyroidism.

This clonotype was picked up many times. CDR3 nucleotide sequence: TGTGCCAGCAGGTGGGGGGGGGGTTTCTCGGATGGCTACACCTTC. Translating gives CASRWGGGFSDGYTF. This chain uses TRBV12-3 or TRBV12-4 with TRBJ1-2; D might be TRBD1 (5 bases). There are 15 residues in the CDR3. V was clipped by 6 bases and J by 6 bases, with 20 bases between them.

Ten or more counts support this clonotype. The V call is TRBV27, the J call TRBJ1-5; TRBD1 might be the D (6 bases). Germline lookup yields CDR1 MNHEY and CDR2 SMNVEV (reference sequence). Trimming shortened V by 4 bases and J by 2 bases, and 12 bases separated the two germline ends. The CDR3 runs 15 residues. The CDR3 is CASSSGGLGNQPQHF. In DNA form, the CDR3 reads TGTGCCAGCAGTTCGGGGGGGCTCGGCAATCAGCCCCAGCATTTT.

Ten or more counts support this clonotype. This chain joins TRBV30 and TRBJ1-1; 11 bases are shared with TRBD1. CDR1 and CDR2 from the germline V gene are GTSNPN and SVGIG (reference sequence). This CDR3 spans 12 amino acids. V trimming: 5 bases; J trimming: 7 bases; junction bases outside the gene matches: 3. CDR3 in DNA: TGTGCCTGGTGGGGACAGGGGGTTGAAGCTTTCTTT. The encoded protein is CAWWGQGVEAFF.

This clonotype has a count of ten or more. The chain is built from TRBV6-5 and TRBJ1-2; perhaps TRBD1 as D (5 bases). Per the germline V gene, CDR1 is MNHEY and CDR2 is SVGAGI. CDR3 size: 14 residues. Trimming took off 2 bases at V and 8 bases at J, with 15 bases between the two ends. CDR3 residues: CASSYGGGKSGYTF. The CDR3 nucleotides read TGTGCCAGCAGTTACGGGGGGGGAAAATCAGGCTACACCTTC.

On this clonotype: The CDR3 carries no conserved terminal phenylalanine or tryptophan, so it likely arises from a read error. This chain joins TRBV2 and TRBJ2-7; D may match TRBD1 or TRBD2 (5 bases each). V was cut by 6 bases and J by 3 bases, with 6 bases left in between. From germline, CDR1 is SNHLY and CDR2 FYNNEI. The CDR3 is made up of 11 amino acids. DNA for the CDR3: TGTGCCAGCAGGGGGGACTACGAGCAGTACTAC. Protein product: CASRGDYEQYY.

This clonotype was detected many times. CDR3 sequence reads: CASSRLAGGLEQYF. The CDR3, as DNA: TGTGCCAGCAGTCGACTAGCGGGGGGGCTCGAGCAGTACTTC. The rearrangement uses TRBV28 and TRBJ2-7, with 14 bases lining up with TRBD2. V was clipped by 5 bases and J by 6 bases; unmatched bases: 3. Germline CDR1 MDHEN, CDR2 SYDVKM. This CDR3 region has 14 residues.

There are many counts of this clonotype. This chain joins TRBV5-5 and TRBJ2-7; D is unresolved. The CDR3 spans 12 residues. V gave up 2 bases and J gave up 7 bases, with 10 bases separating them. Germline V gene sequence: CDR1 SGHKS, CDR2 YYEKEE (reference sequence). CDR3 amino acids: CASSFPGREQYF. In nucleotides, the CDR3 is TGTGCCAGCAGCTTCCCGGGTAGAGAGCAGTACTTC.

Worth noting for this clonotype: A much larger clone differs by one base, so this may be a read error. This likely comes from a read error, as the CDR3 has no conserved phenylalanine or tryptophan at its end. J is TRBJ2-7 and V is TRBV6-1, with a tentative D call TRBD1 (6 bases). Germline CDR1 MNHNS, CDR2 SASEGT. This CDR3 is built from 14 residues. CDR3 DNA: TGTGCCGGCAGTGAACAAGGGGGCTCCTACGAGCAGTACTGC. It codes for CAGSEQGGSYEQYC.

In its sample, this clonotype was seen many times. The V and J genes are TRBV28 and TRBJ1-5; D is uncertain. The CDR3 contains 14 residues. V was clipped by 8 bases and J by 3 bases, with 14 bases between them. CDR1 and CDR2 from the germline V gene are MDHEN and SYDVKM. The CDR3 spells CASEDGTLNQPQHF. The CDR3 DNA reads TGTGCCAGCGAAGACGGAACTCTCAATCAGCCCCAGCATTTT.

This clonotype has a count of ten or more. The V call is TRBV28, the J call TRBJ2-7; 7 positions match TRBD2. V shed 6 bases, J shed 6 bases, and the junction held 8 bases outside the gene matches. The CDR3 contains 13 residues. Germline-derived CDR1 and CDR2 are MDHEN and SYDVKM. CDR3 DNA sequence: TGTGCCAGCAGCGACTCGGGGGGTCGCGAGCAGTACTTC. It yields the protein CASSDSGGREQYF.

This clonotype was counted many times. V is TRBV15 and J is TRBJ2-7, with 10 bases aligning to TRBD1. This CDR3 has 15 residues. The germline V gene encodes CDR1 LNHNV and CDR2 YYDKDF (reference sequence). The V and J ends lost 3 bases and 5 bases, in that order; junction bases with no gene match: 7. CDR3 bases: TGTGCCACCAGCAGGCTCGGGACAGGGGACCACGAGCAGTACTTC. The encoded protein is CATSRLGTGDHEQYF.

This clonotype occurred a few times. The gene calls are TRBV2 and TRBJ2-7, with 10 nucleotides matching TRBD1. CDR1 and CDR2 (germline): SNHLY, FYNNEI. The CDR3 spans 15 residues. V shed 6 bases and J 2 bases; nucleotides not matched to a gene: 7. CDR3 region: CASSETGGGPYEQYF. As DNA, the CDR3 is TGTGCCAGCAGCGAGACAGGGGGCGGGCCCTACGAGCAGTACTTC.

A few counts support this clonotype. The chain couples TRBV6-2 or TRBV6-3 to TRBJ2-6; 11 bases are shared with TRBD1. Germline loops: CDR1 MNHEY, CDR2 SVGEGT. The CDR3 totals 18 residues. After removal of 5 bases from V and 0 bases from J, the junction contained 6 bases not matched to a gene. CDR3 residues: CASSTGTGGPSGANVLTF. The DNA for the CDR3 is TGTGCCAGCAGTACCGGGACAGGGGGTCCCTCTGGGGCCAACGTCCTGACTTTC.

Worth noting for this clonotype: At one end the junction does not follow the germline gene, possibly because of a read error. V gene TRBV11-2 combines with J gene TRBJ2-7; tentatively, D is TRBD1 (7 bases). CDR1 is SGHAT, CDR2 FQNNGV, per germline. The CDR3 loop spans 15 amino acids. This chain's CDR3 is CASSPSRGALYEQYF. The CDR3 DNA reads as TGCGCCAGCAGCCCGTCCAGGGGGGCCCTATACGAGCAGTACTTC.

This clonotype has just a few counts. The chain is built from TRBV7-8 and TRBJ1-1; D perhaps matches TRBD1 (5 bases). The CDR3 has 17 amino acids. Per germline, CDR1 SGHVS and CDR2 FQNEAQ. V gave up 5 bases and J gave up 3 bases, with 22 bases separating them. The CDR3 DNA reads TGTGCCAGCAGCGCGTGGTGGGTTCCGGGACTGGACACTGAAGCTTTCTTT. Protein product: CASSAWWVPGLDTEAFF. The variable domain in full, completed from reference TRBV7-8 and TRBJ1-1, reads GAGVSQSPRYKVAKRGQDVALRCDPISGHVSLFWYQQALGQGPEFLTYFQNEAQLDKSGLPSDRFFAERPEGSVSTLKIQRTQQEDSAVYLCASSAWWVPGLDTEAFFGQGTRLTVV.

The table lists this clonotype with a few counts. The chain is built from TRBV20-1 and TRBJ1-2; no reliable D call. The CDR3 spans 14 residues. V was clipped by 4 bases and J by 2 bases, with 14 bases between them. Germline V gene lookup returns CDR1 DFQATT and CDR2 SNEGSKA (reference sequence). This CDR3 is CSAITGPPNYGYTF. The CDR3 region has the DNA TGCAGTGCTATCACCGGGCCCCCAAACTATGGCTACACCTTC.

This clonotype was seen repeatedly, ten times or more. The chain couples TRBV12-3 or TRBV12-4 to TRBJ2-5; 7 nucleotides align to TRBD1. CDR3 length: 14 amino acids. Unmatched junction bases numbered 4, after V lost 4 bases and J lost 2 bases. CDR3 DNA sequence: TGTGCCAGCAGTTCGACAGGGACGCAAGAGACCCAGTACTTC. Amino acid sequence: CASSSTGTQETQYF.

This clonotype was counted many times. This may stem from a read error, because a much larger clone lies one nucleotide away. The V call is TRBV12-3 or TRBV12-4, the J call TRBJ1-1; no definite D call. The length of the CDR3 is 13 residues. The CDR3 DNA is TGTGCCAGCAGTTTATCGGTGGGCACTGAAGCTCTCTTT. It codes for CASSLSVGTEALF.

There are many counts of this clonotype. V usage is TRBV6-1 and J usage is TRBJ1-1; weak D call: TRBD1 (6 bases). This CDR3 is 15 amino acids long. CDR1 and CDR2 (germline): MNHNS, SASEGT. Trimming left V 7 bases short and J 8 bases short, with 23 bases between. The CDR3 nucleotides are TGTGCCAGCACTCCAGAAGGGGGGCGCACACCCGAAGCTTTCTTT. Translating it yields CASTPEGGRTPEAFF.

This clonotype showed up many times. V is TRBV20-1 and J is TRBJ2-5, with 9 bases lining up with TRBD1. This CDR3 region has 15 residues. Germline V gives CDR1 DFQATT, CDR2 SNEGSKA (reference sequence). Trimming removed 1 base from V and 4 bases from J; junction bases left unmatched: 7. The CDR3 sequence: CSARVRGTGRETQYF. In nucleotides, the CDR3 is TGCAGTGCTAGAGTCAGAGGGACAGGGAGAGAGACCCAGTACTTC.

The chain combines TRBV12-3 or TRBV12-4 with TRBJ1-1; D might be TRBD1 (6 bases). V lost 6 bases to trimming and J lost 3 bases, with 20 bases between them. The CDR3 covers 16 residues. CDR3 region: CASRSPPGHWDTEAFF. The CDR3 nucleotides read TGTGCCAGCAGGTCCCCACCGGGACACTGGGACACTGAAGCTTTCTTT.

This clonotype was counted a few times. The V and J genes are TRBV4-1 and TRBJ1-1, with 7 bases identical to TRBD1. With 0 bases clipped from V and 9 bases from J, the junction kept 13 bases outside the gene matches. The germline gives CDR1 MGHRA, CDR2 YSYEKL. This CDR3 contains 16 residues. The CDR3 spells CASSQDLSQGGLKAFF. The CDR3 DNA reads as TGCGCCAGCAGCCAAGATCTTAGCCAGGGGGGACTCAAAGCTTTCTTT.

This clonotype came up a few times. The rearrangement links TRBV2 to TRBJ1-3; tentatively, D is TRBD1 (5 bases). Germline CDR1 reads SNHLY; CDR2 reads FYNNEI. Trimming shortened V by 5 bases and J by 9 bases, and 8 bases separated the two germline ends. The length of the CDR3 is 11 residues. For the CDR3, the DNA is TGTGCCAGCAGTCCCGGGGCCACCATATATTTT. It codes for CASSPGATIYF.

This chain's CDR3 is CASSSSSAGQGIQPQHF. DNA of the CDR3: TGTGCCAGCAGTTCGTCCTCCGCGGGACAGGGTATTCAGCCCCAGCATTTT. The rearrangement uses TRBV12-3 or TRBV12-4 and TRBJ1-5; 9 bases agree with TRBD1. This CDR3 region has 17 residues. The junction had 13 bases not matched to a gene; V was cut back by 4 bases and J by 6 bases.

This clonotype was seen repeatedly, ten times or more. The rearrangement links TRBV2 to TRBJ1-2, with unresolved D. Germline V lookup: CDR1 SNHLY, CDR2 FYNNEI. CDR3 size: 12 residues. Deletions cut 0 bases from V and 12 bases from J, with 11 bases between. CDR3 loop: CASSEAGSINTF. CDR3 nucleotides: TGTGCCAGCAGTGAAGCGGGTAGTATCAACACCTTC.

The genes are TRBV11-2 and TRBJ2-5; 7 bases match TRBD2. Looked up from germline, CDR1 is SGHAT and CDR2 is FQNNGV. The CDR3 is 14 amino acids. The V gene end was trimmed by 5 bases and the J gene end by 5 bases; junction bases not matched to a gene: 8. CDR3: CASSPAGGMETQYF. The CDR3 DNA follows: TGTGCCAGCAGCCCAGCCGGGGGGATGGAGACCCAGTACTTC.

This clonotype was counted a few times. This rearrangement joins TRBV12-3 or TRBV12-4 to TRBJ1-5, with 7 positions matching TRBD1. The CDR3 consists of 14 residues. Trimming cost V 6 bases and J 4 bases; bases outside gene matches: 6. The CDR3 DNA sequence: TGTGCCAGCAGCCCGACAGGGAAGAATCAGCCCCAGCATTTT. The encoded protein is CASSPTGKNQPQHF.

Here the CDR3 DNA reads TGCGCCAGCAGCCCGACCCCTTCAGGGGTTGCCGGGGAGCTGTTTTTT. Translation gives CASSPTPSGVAGELFF. The chain combines TRBV5-1 with TRBJ2-2; maybe TRBD1 (6 bases). CDR3 length equals 16 residues. Trimming left V 4 bases short and J 6 bases short, with 19 bases between. Germline loops: CDR1 SGHRS, CDR2 YFSETQ.

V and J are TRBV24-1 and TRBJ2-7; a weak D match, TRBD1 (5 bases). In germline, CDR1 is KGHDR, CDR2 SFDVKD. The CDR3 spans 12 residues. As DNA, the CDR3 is TGTGCGCTCCAGGGTTTTTTCTACGAGCAGTACTTC. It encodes CALQGFFYEQYF.